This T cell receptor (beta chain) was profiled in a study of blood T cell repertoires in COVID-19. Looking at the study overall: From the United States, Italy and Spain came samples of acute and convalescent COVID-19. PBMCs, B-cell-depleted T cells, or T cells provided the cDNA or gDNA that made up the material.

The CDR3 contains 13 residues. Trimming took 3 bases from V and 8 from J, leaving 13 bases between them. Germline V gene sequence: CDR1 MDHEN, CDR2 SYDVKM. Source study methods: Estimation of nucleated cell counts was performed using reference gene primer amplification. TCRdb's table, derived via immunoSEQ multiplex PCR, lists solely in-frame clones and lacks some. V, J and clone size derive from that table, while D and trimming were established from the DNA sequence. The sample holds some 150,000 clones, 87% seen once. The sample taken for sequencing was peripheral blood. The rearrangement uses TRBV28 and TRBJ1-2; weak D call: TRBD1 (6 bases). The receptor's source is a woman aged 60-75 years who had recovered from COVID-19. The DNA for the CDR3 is TGTGCCAGCAGTTTTCCGGGGGGCGCGGGCTACACCTTC. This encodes CASSFPGGAGYTF.